This entry features one TCR beta chain sequence. Its antigen is as yet unknown. CDR3 length equals 14 residues. The ends were cut back, 2 bases at V and 2 bases at J, with 8 bases in the middle. Per the germline V gene, CDR1 is MNHEY and CDR2 is SMNVEV (reference sequence). Both 60 Vbeta primers and 13 Jbeta primers went into the PCR. Sequenced by immunoSEQ multiplex PCR; TCRdb stores in-frame clones only, minus some. Here the sample spans 150,000 to 200,000 clones, 73% being singletons. This sample is drawn from a study of cytomegalovirus exposure and HLA in healthy donors. Study-level points and caveats: Cytomegalovirus status was reportedly diagnosed by the classifier with high sensitivity and specificity.

The clonotype comes from a woman younger than 30 in good health and CMV-seropositive. The V call is TRBV27, the J call TRBJ2-3; no firm D call. The sample taken for sequencing was PBMCs. The CDR3 region has the DNA TGTGCCAGCAGTTTACACCGAGACACAGATACGCAGTATTTT. This encodes CASSLHRDTDTQYF.